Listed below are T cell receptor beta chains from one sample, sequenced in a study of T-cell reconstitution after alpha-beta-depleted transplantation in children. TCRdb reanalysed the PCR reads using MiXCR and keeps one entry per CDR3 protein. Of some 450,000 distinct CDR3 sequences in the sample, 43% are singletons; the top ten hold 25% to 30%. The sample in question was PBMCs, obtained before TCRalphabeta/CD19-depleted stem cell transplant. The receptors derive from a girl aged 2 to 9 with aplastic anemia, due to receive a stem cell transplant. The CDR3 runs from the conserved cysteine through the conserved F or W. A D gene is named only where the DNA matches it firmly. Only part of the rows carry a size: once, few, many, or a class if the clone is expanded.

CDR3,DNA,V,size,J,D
CSVATSLFYNEQFF,TGCAGCGTAGCGACTAGTCTATTCTACAATGAGCAGTTCTTC,TRBV29-1,-,TRBJ2-1,-
CASSLGGSLQYF,TGTGCCAGCAGCTTGGGTGGGAGTTTGCAGTATTTT,TRBV5-6,many,TRBJ2-3,-
CASSPRNSGETQYF,TGTGCCAGCTCACCACGGAACTCCGGAGAGACCCAGTACTTC,TRBV18,-,TRBJ2-5,-
CASSEATHEQYF,TGTGCCAGCAGTGAAGCGACCCACGAGCAGTACTTC,TRBV2,many,TRBJ2-7,-
CASRPSGTFYNEQFF,TGTGCCAGCAGGCCCAGCGGGACCTTTTACAATGAGCAGTTCTTC,TRBV3-1,few,TRBJ2-1,TRBD2
CASSLEPSQRYNEQFF,TGTGCCAGCAGCTTAGAACCCTCCCAGCGTTACAATGAGCAGTTCTTC,TRBV7-6,-,TRBJ2-1,-
CASSDPRVHRKLFF,TGTGCCAGCAGTGACCCACGGGTCCATAGAAAACTGTTTTTT,TRBV6-1,few,TRBJ1-4,-
CSVDKRGDFNEQFF,TGCAGCGTTGATAAACGCGGGGACTTTAATGAGCAGTTCTTC,TRBV29-1,-,TRBJ2-1,-
CATSRVAGANTEAFF,TGTGCCACCAGCAGAGTGGCAGGAGCTAACACTGAAGCTTTCTTT,TRBV15,-,TRBJ1-1,-
CASTLGTSGINEQYF,TGTGCCAGCACCCTGGGGACTAGCGGGATCAACGAGCAGTACTTC,TRBV11-2,many,TRBJ2-7,TRBD2